The 17 T cell receptor beta chains listed next were all sequenced from one sample in a study of OX40 agonist ivuxolimab in advanced cancers. Libraries were prepared by immunoSEQ multiplex PCR; TCRdb keeps only in-frame clonotypes and omits some of them. Of roughly 86,000 clones in the sample, 92% were seen once. This specimen consisted of CD4+ or CD8+ T cells sorted from blood, obtained in a trial of the OX40 agonist ivuxolimab. All receptors come from an adult with an advanced solid tumor such as melanoma, head and neck, liver or kidney cancer.

The chain combines TRBV18 with TRBJ1-1; 9 nucleotides agree with TRBD1. This CDR3 region has 15 residues. Germline V gene sequence: CDR1 KGHSH, CDR2 LQKENI. V was clipped by 3 bases and J by 1 base; unmatched bases: 3. In DNA, the CDR3 is TGTGCCAGCTCACCCCGGACAGGGGCGAACACTGAAGCTTTCTTT. It encodes CASSPRTGANTEAFF.

V and J are TRBV19 and TRBJ2-5; D is possibly TRBD2 (6 bases). Germline values: CDR1 LNHDA, CDR2 SQIVND (reference sequence). V shed 7 bases and J shed 5 bases, with 14 bases lying between them. The CDR3 extends over 13 amino acids. Written as DNA, the CDR3 is TGTGCCAGTAATACGTGGGAGGAGGAGACCCAGTACTTC. Amino acid sequence: CASNTWEEETQYF.

The chain couples TRBV7-9 to TRBJ2-5, with 8 positions matching TRBD2. The junction had 8 bases not matched to a gene; V was cut back by 5 bases and J by 0 bases. The germline CDR1 and CDR2 sequences are SEHNR and FQNEAQ (reference sequence). CDR3 size: 16 residues. The CDR3, as DNA: TGTGCCAGCAGCCCCCAGGTAGCGGGATACCAAGAGACCCAGTACTTC. Its protein is CASSPQVAGYQETQYF.

In DNA, the CDR3 is TGTGCCAGCAGCGGGGCAGGGACATCGGATACGCAGTATTTT. Translating it yields CASSGAGTSDTQYF. The chain has TRBV6-5 and TRBJ2-3; possible D gene TRBD1, 6 bases. Germline-derived CDR1 and CDR2 are MNHEY and SVGAGI. Between the trimmed V and J ends, which lost 6 bases and 6 bases, there was a span of 16 bases. This CDR3 has 14 residues.

Notes on this clone: In the same sample, other DNA sequences code for this CDR3. The chain couples TRBV5-1 to TRBJ1-5, with 11 bases that match TRBD1. CDR1 is SGHRS, CDR2 YFSETQ, per germline. Trimming removed 3 bases from V and 5 bases from J; junction bases left unmatched: 1. The CDR3 runs to 14 residues. CDR3 nucleotides: TGCGCCAGCAGCTCGGGACAGGGGGATCAGCCCCAGCATTTT. Translating gives CASSSGQGDQPQHF. Looking up the rest from reference TRBV5-1 and TRBJ1-5 gives the full variable domain: KAGVTQTPRYLIKTRGQQVTLSCSPISGHRSVSWYQQTPGQGLQFLFEYFSETQRNKGNFPGRFSGRQFSNSRSEMNVSTLELGDSALYLCASSSGQGDQPQHFGDGTRLSIL.

V is TRBV18 and J is TRBJ2-3, with 11 bases lining up with TRBD2. Looked up from germline, CDR1 is KGHSH and CDR2 is LQKENI. The junction had 12 bases not matched to a gene; V was cut back by 3 bases and J by 4 bases. This CDR3 contains 18 residues. This CDR3 is CASSPLAGGGSGPDTQYF. In DNA form, the CDR3 reads TGTGCCAGCTCACCCCTAGCGGGGGGTGGTTCCGGTCCAGATACGCAGTATTTT.

The chain combines TRBV6-1 with TRBJ2-1; possibly TRBD1 for D (5 bases). Germline V gene data show CDR1 as MNHNS and CDR2 as SASEGT. Trimming removed 10 bases at V and 1 base at J, with 14 bases between. The CDR3 extends over 14 amino acids. The CDR3 region has the DNA TGTGCCACCATACAGGCCTGGTCCTACAATGAGCAGTTCTTC. Translation gives CATIQAWSYNEQFF.

The V call is TRBV19, the J call TRBJ2-5; TRBD2 aligns across 12 bases. Germline trimming cut 4 bases from V and 5 bases from J; bases unmatched to any gene: 11. Germline-derived CDR1 and CDR2 are LNHDA and SQIVND (reference sequence). The CDR3 spans 17 residues. CDR3 nucleotides: TGTGCCAGTAGTACCGGCCTAGCGGGGGGGACGGGGGAGACCCAGTACTTC. Its protein product is CASSTGLAGGTGETQYF.

This clone appeared once. The chain has TRBV7-2 and TRBJ1-5, with no clear D. Germline V gene data show CDR1 as SGHTA and CDR2 as FQGNSA. CDR3 length: 14 residues. Trimming stripped 5 bases from V and 4 bases from J, with 12 bases between. Here the CDR3 DNA reads TGTGCCAGCAGCATGGACCGGGTAAATCAGCCCCAGCATTTT. Protein sequence: CASSMDRVNQPQHF.

The chain recombines TRBV6-5 with TRBJ1-2; the match to TRBD1 covers 7 bases. Germline assignment: CDR1 MNHEY and CDR2 SVGAGI. The V gene end was trimmed by 4 bases and the J gene end by 5 bases; junction bases not matched to a gene: 4. This CDR3 is built from 13 residues. DNA of the CDR3: TGTGCCAGCAGTTCGACAGGGTATTATGGCTACACCTTC. It codes for CASSSTGYYGYTF.

This clone was detected only once. V usage is TRBV15 and J usage is TRBJ1-4, with 7 bases matching TRBD1. In germline, CDR1 is LNHNV, CDR2 YYDKDF (reference sequence). The CDR3 covers 16 residues. V lost 3 bases and J lost 0; bases outside the gene matches: 4. CDR3 nucleotide sequence: TGTGCCACCAGCAGGGGGGACAGTGCAACTAATGAAAAACTGTTTTTT. Its translation is CATSRGDSATNEKLFF.

This clone came up a few times. The chain combines TRBV19 with TRBJ1-2, with TRBD1 matching over 8 bases. Unmatched junction bases numbered 14, after V lost 3 bases and J lost 5 bases. The CDR3 contains 17 residues. The germline CDR1 and CDR2 sequences are LNHDA and SQIVND (reference sequence). The CDR3 DNA follows: TGTGCCAGTAGTATGGAAGGTGGGACAGGTTACGAGTATGGCTACACCTTC. It specifies CASSMEGGTGYEYGYTF.

This chain uses TRBV7-2 with TRBJ2-3, with 9 bases aligning to TRBD1. The CDR3 has 16 amino acids. The V and J ends lost 2 bases and 8 bases, in that order; junction bases with no gene match: 11. The germline V gene has CDR1 SGHTA and CDR2 FQGNSA. Here the CDR3 reads CASSLNTGGLAATQYF. CDR3 bases: TGTGCCAGCAGCTTAAACACAGGGGGCCTTGCAGCTACGCAGTATTTT.

The chain carries TRBV18 and TRBJ1-6, with 10 bases identical to TRBD1. There are 15 residues in the CDR3. J lost 5 bases, V lost 4 bases, and 2 bases had no gene match. Germline loops: CDR1 KGHSH, CDR2 LQKENI. The CDR3 reads CASSRGQGDNSPLHF. CDR3 DNA sequence: TGTGCCAGCTCACGTGGACAGGGGGATAATTCACCCCTCCACTTT.

The rearrangement links TRBV5-6 to TRBJ2-1, with D perhaps matching TRBD1 (6 bases). Germline values: CDR1 SGHDT, CDR2 YYEEEE. V lost 3 bases, J lost 0 bases, and 13 bases lay in between. The CDR3 loop spans 16 amino acids. For the CDR3, the DNA is TGTGCCAGCAGCTCAATACAGGGAAGCTCCTACAATGAGCAGTTCTTC. This sequence encodes CASSSIQGSSYNEQFF.

V usage is TRBV6-6 and J usage is TRBJ1-1; perhaps TRBD1 as D (5 bases). The V end was cut by 7 bases, the J end by 6 bases, with 15 bases between. Germline V lookup: CDR1 MNHNY, CDR2 SVGAGI (reference sequence). The CDR3 consists of 13 residues. The CDR3 region is CASTLIPGAEAFF. CDR3 coding DNA: TGTGCCAGCACCTTGATCCCGGGGGCTGAAGCTTTCTTT.

The chain uses TRBV18 and TRBJ1-3; 10 bases fit TRBD1. The trim removed 2 bases at V and 3 bases at J, leaving 4 bases unmatched. The germline gives CDR1 KGHSH, CDR2 LQKENI. The CDR3 contains 16 residues. CDR3 region: CASSPTGTGVGNTIYF. The CDR3, as DNA: TGTGCCAGCTCACCAACCGGGACAGGGGTTGGAAACACCATATATTTT.